The 19 T cell receptor beta chains below come from one sample, sequenced in a study of post-analysis software for immune sequencing data. Whole-study findings and limits: Controls had lower frequencies than patients of four or five TRBV segments, which included TRBV5-6, TRBV5-1 and TRBV20-1.

Researchers reported that TCR beta cDNA libraries carried unique molecular identifiers. TCRdb re-analysed the PCR reads in MiXCR, keeping a single row per CDR3 protein. The sample lists 170,000 or so distinct CDR3 sequences, 25% to 35% occurring once. The antigens of these receptors remain unknown. The specimen was blood. These receptors all stem from a girl aged 10-17 years with multiple sclerosis.

V usage is TRBV7-2 and J usage is TRBJ2-1; no firm D call. V lost 3 bases, J lost 4 bases, and 10 bases lay in between. Germline loops: CDR1 SGHTA, CDR2 FQGNSA. The length of the CDR3 is 14 residues. DNA of the CDR3: TGTGCCAGCAGCTTCCTTGACTTTTACAATGAGCAGTTCTTC. Protein sequence: CASSFLDFYNEQFF.

This clonotype was detected only a few times. The V gene is TRBV7-3, the J gene TRBJ1-1, with D maybe TRBD1 (5 bases). Germline V CDR1 and CDR2: SGHTA, FQGTGA. V dropped 4 bases and J dropped 1 base, with 13 bases sitting between them. CDR3 length: 15 amino acids. Here the CDR3 DNA reads TGTGCCAGCAGCTCACAAGACAGTTCGAACACTGAAGCTTTCTTT. It is translated as CASSSQDSSNTEAFF.

This clonotype was observed at least ten times. The chain recombines TRBV7-9 with TRBJ2-1; 13 bases agree with TRBD2. J gave up 8 bases and V 5 bases, and 6 bases lay outside the gene matches. The length of the CDR3 is 15 residues. The germline gives CDR1 SEHNR, CDR2 FQNEAQ (reference sequence). The CDR3 sequence: CASSPTSGRAHEQFF. CDR3 DNA: TGTGCCAGCAGCCCTACTAGCGGGAGGGCCCATGAGCAGTTCTTC.

A remark on this clonotype: A much larger clone lies a single base off, so this may be a read error. The chain has TRBV28 and TRBJ2-5, with D unclear. The J call may be in error: the DNA end matches TRBJ2-1 better. Per germline, CDR1 MDHEN and CDR2 SYDVKM. The CDR3 loop spans 14 amino acids. The CDR3 coding sequence is TGTGCCAGCAGTTTATGGGACCAACAAGAGACCCAGTTCTTC. Its translation: CASSLWDQQETQFF.

In its sample, this clonotype was seen many times. This rearrangement joins TRBV20-1 to TRBJ2-5; no reliable D call. Germline V gene sequence: CDR1 DFQATT, CDR2 SNEGSKA (reference sequence). V lost 0 bases and J lost 3, with 11 bases in between. The length of the CDR3 is 14 residues. CDR3 nucleotides: TGCAGTGCTAGAGATATGGAAGGCAAAGAGACCCAGTACTTC. The encoded protein is CSARDMEGKETQYF.

To note about this clonotype: A single base separates this from a much larger clone, so it may be a read error. The chain links TRBV7-6 to TRBJ2-4; 13 bases match TRBD2. Germline CDR1 and CDR2: SGHVS and FNYEAQ. This CDR3 spans 15 amino acids. CDR3 coding DNA: TGTGCCGGCAGACCAGGACTAGCGGGAGTACAGGAGCAGTACTTC. Translation: CAGRPGLAGVQEQYF. The full variable domain, with the rest looked up from reference TRBV7-6 and TRBJ2-4, is GAGVSQSPRYKVTKRGQDVALRCDPISGHVSLYWYRQALGQGPEFLTYFNYEAQQDKSGLPNDRFSAERPEGSISTLTIQRTEQRDSAMYRCAGRPGLAGVQEQYFGAGTRLSVL.

The chain is built from TRBV27 and TRBJ1-4; D remains ambiguous. Germline CDR1 is MNHEY and CDR2 is SMNVEV (reference sequence). V was cut by 6 bases and J by 7 bases, with 15 bases left in between. The CDR3 is 14 residues long. The CDR3 DNA follows: TGTGCCAGCAGGGGAAACTTTGGGCCTGAAAAACTGTTTTTT. It encodes CASRGNFGPEKLFF. Supplemented by reference TRBV27 and TRBJ1-4, the full variable domain reads EAQVTQNPRYLITVTGKKLTVTCSQNMNHEYMSWYRQDPGLGLRQIYYSMNVEVTDKGDVPEGYKVSRKEKRNFPLILESPSPNQTSLYFCASRGNFGPEKLFFGSGTQLSVL.

This clonotype has at least ten counts. V usage is TRBV6-5 and J usage is TRBJ2-1, with TRBD1 as a possible D gene (6 bases). CDR1 is MNHEY and CDR2 is SVGAGI in the germline V gene. V lost 4 bases and J 1 base, leaving 17 bases between the germline ends. The CDR3 is made up of 17 amino acids. Here the CDR3 DNA reads TGTGCCAGCAGTTCTTTTTCCGGGACACGATCCTACAATGAGCAGTTCTTC. Translation: CASSSFSGTRSYNEQFF.

This clonotype appeared once. The chain employs TRBV7-9 and TRBJ2-5, with 9 bases matching TRBD2. Unmatched junction bases numbered 21, after V lost 5 bases and J lost 11 bases. The CDR3 runs to 17 residues. Germline CDR1 is SEHNR and CDR2 is FQNEAQ (reference sequence). CDR3 amino acids: CASSPTRAGGTYNEQYF. CDR3 sequence (DNA): TGTGCCAGCAGCCCCACCCGGGCGGGAGGGACCTACAATGAGCAGTACTTC.

Notes on this clonotype: One base away lies a much larger clone, so this may be a sequencing read error. The chain combines TRBV6-5 with TRBJ1-2; TRBD1 agrees at 7 bases. J was trimmed by 5 bases and V by 8 bases; bases with no gene match: 14. The V gene's germline CDR1 is MNHEY and CDR2 SVGAGI. The length of the CDR3 is 15 residues. CDR3 in amino acids: CASCRDSSSGYGYTF. The CDR3 DNA reads as TGTGCCAGCTGTAGGGACAGCAGCTCCGGTTATGGCTACACCTTC.

As for this clonotype: A much larger clone is a single base away; this may be a read error. The V call is TRBV12-3 or TRBV12-4, the J call TRBJ2-4; D is possibly TRBD1 (6 bases). The CDR3 is made up of 15 amino acids. The germline V and J ends were trimmed by 5 bases and 13 bases, with 24 bases remaining between them. The CDR3 region has the DNA TGTGCCAGCAGTGACGATGTACAGGGTACCTACGGGCAGTACTTC. It codes for CASSDDVQGTYGQYF.

This clonotype has at least ten counts. The J gene is TRBJ2-5, the V gene TRBV5-1, with 12 bases fitting TRBD2. This CDR3 has 15 residues. V lost 6 bases to trimming and J lost 4 bases; unmatched junction nucleotides: 7. The germline V gene encodes CDR1 SGHRS and CDR2 YFSETQ. The CDR3 DNA is TGCGCCAGCACTCAGACTAGCGGGAGTGCAGAGACCCAGTACTTC. Translation: CASTQTSGSAETQYF.

The J gene is TRBJ2-7, the V gene TRBV20-1; D not certain. The CDR3 totals 16 residues. Trimming stripped 0 bases from V and 2 bases from J, with 17 bases between. Germline-derived CDR1 and CDR2 are DFQATT and SNEGSKA (reference sequence). The CDR3 DNA sequence: TGCAGTGCTAGAGATGATTTGCGGCCAGGTGCCTACGAGCAGTACTTC. This sequence encodes CSARDDLRPGAYEQYF.

The rearrangement joins TRBV2 to TRBJ2-4; D perhaps matches TRBD2 (6 bases). Per the germline V gene, CDR1 is SNHLY and CDR2 is FYNNEI. V was trimmed by 8 bases and J by 1 base, leaving 24 bases between them. The CDR3 covers 18 residues. DNA of the CDR3: TGTGCCAGCGTTGAGCGGAGGGCGGGCGCGGGGGCCAAAAACATTCAGTACTTC. It specifies CASVERRAGAGAKNIQYF.

This clonotype has only a few counts. The V call is TRBV6-5, the J call TRBJ2-5; no clear D. The CDR3 has 14 residues. V lost 7 bases and J 4 bases, leaving 16 bases between the germline ends. Germline V gives CDR1 MNHEY, CDR2 SVGAGI. The CDR3 is CASTAGGLGETQYF. The CDR3 bases are TGTGCCAGCACCGCCGGTGGGTTGGGAGAGACCCAGTACTTC.

On this clonotype: A much larger clone differs by one base, so this may be a read error. The V and J genes are TRBV5-1 and TRBJ2-5; D remains unclear. CDR1 SGHRS and CDR2 YFSETQ come from the germline V gene. The CDR3 consists of 17 residues. CDR3 region: CARSLDGRASFQETQYF. DNA for the CDR3: TGCGCCCGCAGCTTGGACGGTAGGGCGTCATTCCAAGAGACCCAGTACTTC.

Ten or more counts support this clonotype. The chain carries TRBV29-1 and TRBJ2-7; D not resolved. Trimming took 5 bases from V and 3 from J, leaving 11 bases between them. The CDR3 extends over 12 amino acids. CDR1 is SQVTM, CDR2 ANQGSEA, per germline. The CDR3 DNA reads TGCAGCGTTACAGACACAATCTACGAGCAGTACTTC. The encoded protein is CSVTDTIYEQYF.

At least ten counts were recorded for this clonotype. The chain employs TRBV20-1 and TRBJ2-3; D is possibly TRBD1 or TRBD2 (5 bases each). Trimming removed 5 bases from V and 2 bases from J, with 8 bases in between. CDR3 length: 12 residues. From germline, CDR1 is DFQATT and CDR2 SNEGSKA (reference sequence). The CDR3 bases are TGCAGTGCTGGGACCAACACAGATACGCAGTATTTT. It translates to CSAGTNTDTQYF.

This clonotype was seen at least ten times. This chain links TRBV9 with TRBJ1-2; 9 bases map to TRBD1. Trimming took 4 bases from V and 2 from J; bases not matched to a gene: 6. The germline CDR1 and CDR2 sequences are SGDLS and YYNGEE. CDR3 size: 15 residues. The CDR3 DNA reads TGTGCCAGCAGCTCCGGGACAGGGTACAACTATGGCTACACCTTC. Its translation: CASSSGTGYNYGYTF.